This TCR beta chain was recorded in a study of cytomegalovirus exposure and HLA in healthy donors. The trim removed 0 bases at V and 6 bases at J, leaving 5 bases unmatched. CDR3 length: 15 amino acids. Germline-derived CDR1 and CDR2 are SGDLS and YYNGEE. The PCR contained 60 Vbeta and 13 Jbeta primers. Libraries were prepared by immunoSEQ multiplex PCR; TCRdb keeps only in-frame clonotypes and omits some of them. The sample consists of about 160,000 clones, roughly 89% of them appearing once. This clonotype was sampled from a woman in her 30s in good health and CMV-seronegative. The J gene is TRBJ2-2, the V gene TRBV9; 7 nucleotides agree with TRBD2. The sample taken for sequencing was PBMCs. The CDR3 bases are TGTGCCAGCAGCGTAGCTATGGGAGGGGCCGGGGAGCTGTTTTTT. Its protein is CASSVAMGGAGELFF.